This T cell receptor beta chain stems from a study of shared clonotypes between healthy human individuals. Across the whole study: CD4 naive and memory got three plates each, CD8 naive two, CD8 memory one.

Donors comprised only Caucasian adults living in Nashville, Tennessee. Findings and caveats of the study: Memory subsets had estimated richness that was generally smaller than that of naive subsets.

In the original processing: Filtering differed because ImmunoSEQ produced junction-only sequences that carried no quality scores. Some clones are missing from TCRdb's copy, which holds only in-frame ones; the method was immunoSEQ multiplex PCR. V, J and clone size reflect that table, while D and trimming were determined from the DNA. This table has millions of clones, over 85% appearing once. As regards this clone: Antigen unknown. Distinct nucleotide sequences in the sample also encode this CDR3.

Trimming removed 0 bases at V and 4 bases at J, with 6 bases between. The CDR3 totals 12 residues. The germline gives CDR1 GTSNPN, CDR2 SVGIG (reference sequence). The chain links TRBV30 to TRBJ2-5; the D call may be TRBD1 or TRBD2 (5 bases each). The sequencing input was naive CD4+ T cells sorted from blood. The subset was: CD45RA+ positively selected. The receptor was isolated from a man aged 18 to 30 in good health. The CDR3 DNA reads TGTGCCTGGAGTGTTGGGGGAGAGACCCAGTACTTC. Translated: CAWSVGGETQYF.